One sample yielded the 4 T cell receptor beta chains listed below, sequenced in a study of cytomegalovirus exposure and HLA in healthy donors. Primers: 60 Vbeta forward and 13 Jbeta reverse. The method was immunoSEQ multiplex PCR; TCRdb's version includes in-frame clones alone and lacks a portion of them. The sample lists some 78,000 clones, 70% to 80% occurring once. The sequenced material came from PBMCs. These receptors all come from a man aged 35 to 55 in good health and CMV-seropositive.

V usage is TRBV27 and J usage is TRBJ2-2; D unclear. CDR3 length: 15 amino acids. CDR1 and CDR2 from the germline V gene are MNHEY and SMNVEV (reference sequence). Deletions cut 2 bases from V and 4 bases from J, with 11 bases between. The CDR3 nucleotides read TGTGCCAGCAGTTTAGAGACTCCTGGCACCGGGGAGCTGTTTTTT. This codes for CASSLETPGTGELFF.

This chain links TRBV14 with TRBJ1-5; no definite D call. The CDR3 length is 13 residues. Germline assignment: CDR1 SGHDN and CDR2 FVKESK. V shed 1 base and J shed 7 bases, with 8 bases lying between them. CDR3 in amino acids: CASSQAREQPQHF. CDR3 bases: TGTGCCAGCAGCCAAGCCCGGGAACAGCCCCAGCATTTT.

The chain recombines TRBV6-1 with TRBJ1-2; no firm D call. V lost 0 bases to trimming and J lost 8 bases, with 7 bases between them. The germline V gene encodes CDR1 MNHNS and CDR2 SASEGT. There are 12 residues in the CDR3. DNA for the CDR3: TGTGCCAGCAGTGAAGCTCGCAGGGGCTACACCTTC. It is translated as CASSEARRGYTF.

The genes are TRBV4-2 and TRBJ1-5, with a possible D match to TRBD1 (5 bases). With 3 bases removed from V and 3 bases from J, the gap between germline ends came to 15 bases. CDR3 length: 16 residues. CDR1 is LGHNA, CDR2 YNFKEQ, per germline. CDR3 in DNA: TGTGCCAGCAGCCAGGATCCTCAGGGTTACAATCAGCCCCAGCATTTT. Translating gives CASSQDPQGYNQPQHF.